This T cell receptor beta chain was sequenced during a study of control samples from healthy donors and cancer patients. This clone is a singleton in its sample. The assay was immunoSEQ multiplex PCR, and TCRdb's table has in-frame clones only and misses some. The sample has about 130,000 clones, just under 95% seen once. CDR3 size: 14 residues. In germline, CDR1 is MNHNY, CDR2 SVGAGI (reference sequence). The V gene end was trimmed by 7 bases and the J gene end by 4 bases; junction bases not matched to a gene: 7. Sample: blood. This rearrangement joins TRBV6-6 to TRBJ2-7; the match to TRBD2 covers 10 bases. The origin of this receptor is a man aged 25 to 40 in good health. The CDR3 reads CASIPTSGSYEQYF. The CDR3 DNA follows: TGTGCCAGCATTCCGACTAGCGGGTCGTACGAGCAGTACTTC.